This note documents a single T cell receptor beta chain sequence. Its antigen is unknown. This specimen belongs to a study of shared clonotypes between healthy human individuals. Study observations and caveats: Against clonotypes common to all four donors, non-shared ones had lower generation probabilities.

From germline, CDR1 is SNHLY and CDR2 FYNNEI. Between the trimmed V and J ends, which lost 5 bases and 8 bases, there was a span of 12 bases. The CDR3 covers 12 residues. Each subset's genomic DNA was split evenly across several immunoSEQ plates. Per sorted-subset replicate PCR, input was 200 to 250 ng DNA, representing roughly 29,000 T cell genomes. The data were produced by immunoSEQ multiplex PCR, yet TCRdb's version contains in-frame clones alone and is incomplete. The top ten hold nearly 1.5% of the sample, which has some 1 million clones, approximately 68% seen once. The specimen was memory CD4+ T cells sorted from blood. Subset meaning: CD45RA-negative fraction. The sequence derives from a man aged 18 to 29 in good health. The V and J genes are TRBV2 and TRBJ1-1, with D possibly matching TRBD1 (5 bases). Here the CDR3 DNA reads TGTGCCAGCAGTTATCGGGGGGAAGAAGCTTTCTTT. Translating it yields CASSYRGEEAFF.